This is a list of T cell receptor beta chains from one sample in a study of CD8+ T cells in alopecia areata. Here immunoSEQ multiplex PCR was the method, and the copy in TCRdb shows in-frame clones only, minus some. The profile covers about 19,000 clones, with 60% to 70% appearing a single time and less than 5.5% taken by the ten largest. Material: CD4+ Tregs sorted from blood. The receptors stem from a human donor with alopecia areata. Both conserved end residues are part of each CDR3. The D gene is left open where the match is weak. The size entry is marked missing in some rows and otherwise reads once, few, many or a size class.

j_call: TRBJ1-2; d_call: .; clone_size: few; v_call: TRBV18; cdr3_nt: TGTGCCAGCTCACCACAGCAGGGGTCGGCCTATGGCTACACCTTC; cdr3_aa: CASSPQQGSAYGYTF
j_call: TRBJ2-1; d_call: .; clone_size: .; v_call: TRBV6-6; cdr3_nt: TGTGCCAGCAGTTACGACGGAGGGGTCTCCTACAATGAGCAGTTCTTC; cdr3_aa: CASSYDGGVSYNEQFF
j_call: TRBJ2-7; d_call: TRBD1; clone_size: once; v_call: TRBV7-9; cdr3_nt: TGTGCCAGCAGCCCCAGCGGACAGGGGCCCGGCGAGCAGTACTTC; cdr3_aa: CASSPSGQGPGEQYF
j_call: TRBJ2-1; d_call: TRBD2; clone_size: once; v_call: TRBV6-5; cdr3_nt: TGTGCCAGCAGTCGCGCGATAGCGGGATACAATGAGCAGTTCTTC; cdr3_aa: CASSRAIAGYNEQFF
j_call: TRBJ2-3; d_call: .; clone_size: .; v_call: TRBV2; cdr3_nt: TGTGCCAGCGAAAGGGGCGGTACGCAGTATTTT; cdr3_aa: CASERGGTQYF
j_call: TRBJ2-1; d_call: TRBD2; clone_size: .; v_call: TRBV14; cdr3_nt: TGTGCCAGCAGCCAAGCCAGACTAGCGGGATACGTAAATGAGCAGTTCTTC; cdr3_aa: CASSQARLAGYVNEQFF
j_call: TRBJ1-2; d_call: .; clone_size: few; v_call: TRBV2; cdr3_nt: TGTGCCAGCAGTTGGGGGTCAGGGACGGGCTACACCTTC; cdr3_aa: CASSWGSGTGYTF
j_call: TRBJ1-1; d_call: .; clone_size: .; v_call: TRBV7-2; cdr3_nt: TGTGCCAGCAGCTTATCCCGGGCAAACACTGAAGCTTTCTTT; cdr3_aa: CASSLSRANTEAFF
j_call: TRBJ2-7; d_call: .; clone_size: .; v_call: TRBV27; cdr3_nt: TGTGCCAGCAGTTTAATGGCAGTGAGCTCCTACGAGCAGTACTTC; cdr3_aa: CASSLMAVSSYEQYF
j_call: TRBJ2-3; d_call: .; clone_size: .; v_call: TRBV9; cdr3_nt: TGTGCCAGCAGCGTAGGAGAGGGAATCGGGATGGGCACAGATACGCAGTATTTT; cdr3_aa: CASSVGEGIGMGTDTQYF
j_call: TRBJ2-5; d_call: TRBD2; clone_size: .; v_call: TRBV11-3; cdr3_nt: TGTGCCAGCAGCTTAACGGGACTAGCGGGAGTGGAACAAGAGACCCAGTACTTC; cdr3_aa: CASSLTGLAGVEQETQYF
j_call: TRBJ2-7; d_call: .; clone_size: once; v_call: TRBV30; cdr3_nt: TGTGCCTGGAGTCTTTCGGCCTACGAGCAGTACTTC; cdr3_aa: CAWSLSAYEQYF
j_call: TRBJ1-1; d_call: TRBD1; clone_size: few; v_call: TRBV29-1; cdr3_nt: TGCAGCGTCGTGACAGGGAGGCCTGAAGCTTTCTTT; cdr3_aa: CSVVTGRPEAFF
j_call: TRBJ2-5; d_call: .; clone_size: .; v_call: TRBV5-4; cdr3_nt: TGTGCCAGCAGCTCCCAAGAGACCCAGTACTTC; cdr3_aa: CASSSQETQYF
j_call: TRBJ2-5; d_call: .; clone_size: .; v_call: TRBV7-9; cdr3_nt: TGTGCCAGCAGCTTGGCAGAGACCCAGTACTTC; cdr3_aa: CASSLAETQYF
j_call: TRBJ2-7; d_call: .; clone_size: .; v_call: TRBV11-2; cdr3_nt: TGTGCCTCCGGGGCCCTCTACGAGCAGTACTTC; cdr3_aa: CASGALYEQYF
j_call: TRBJ2-1; d_call: TRBD2; clone_size: .; v_call: TRBV2; cdr3_nt: TGTGCCAGCAGAGACGTAGCGGGAGAGTTAAATGAGCAGTTCTTC; cdr3_aa: CASRDVAGELNEQFF
j_call: TRBJ1-5; d_call: .; clone_size: few; v_call: TRBV28; cdr3_nt: TGTGCCAGCAGTTTATGGTCAGGGGCGAACAATCAGCCCCAGCATTTT; cdr3_aa: CASSLWSGANNQPQHF
j_call: TRBJ2-2; d_call: TRBD2; clone_size: .; v_call: TRBV4-3; cdr3_nt: TGCGCCAGCTCCCGAGGACTAGCGGGAACGGCCACCGGGGAGCTGTTTTTT; cdr3_aa: CASSRGLAGTATGELFF
j_call: TRBJ1-4; d_call: TRBD1; clone_size: .; v_call: TRBV19; cdr3_nt: TGTGCCAGTAGTGCTTCCCTGACACAGGGCGAAGGGGGCGGACTGTTTTTT; cdr3_aa: CASSASLTQGEGGGLFF
j_call: TRBJ2-6; d_call: TRBD2; clone_size: .; v_call: TRBV7-9; cdr3_nt: TGTGCCAGCAGCTTATTTGAGCGGGGAACACGTCGGGAGGTTGACGTCCTGACTTTC; cdr3_aa: CASSLFERGTRREVDVLTF
j_call: TRBJ2-5; d_call: .; clone_size: .; v_call: TRBV19; cdr3_nt: TGTGCCAGTAGTATAGTAGCGCAGTGGGAGACCCAGTACTTC; cdr3_aa: CASSIVAQWETQYF
j_call: TRBJ2-2; d_call: TRBD2; clone_size: few; v_call: TRBV29-1; cdr3_nt: TGCAGCGTTGGCGGGGGGTCCCAACGCACCGGGGAGCTGTTTTTT; cdr3_aa: CSVGGGSQRTGELFF
j_call: TRBJ2-3; d_call: .; clone_size: .; v_call: TRBV28; cdr3_nt: TGTGCCAGCTCACGGAGGGGAGGAAGGACAGATACGCAGTATTTT; cdr3_aa: CASSRRGGRTDTQYF
j_call: TRBJ1-6; d_call: TRBD1; clone_size: few; v_call: TRBV19; cdr3_nt: TGTGCCAGTAGTATGACAGGGATTACCTATAATTCACCCCTCCACTTT; cdr3_aa: CASSMTGITYNSPLHF
j_call: TRBJ2-6; d_call: .; clone_size: few; v_call: TRBV7-2; cdr3_nt: TGTGCCAGCAGCCCAGGACGGTCCGGGGCCAACGTCCTGACTTTC; cdr3_aa: CASSPGRSGANVLTF
j_call: TRBJ2-7; d_call: TRBD2; clone_size: few; v_call: TRBV5-4; cdr3_nt: TGTGCCAGCAGGGCGGGACTAGCGGGAGATACCTACGAGCAGTACTTC; cdr3_aa: CASRAGLAGDTYEQYF
j_call: TRBJ2-6; d_call: .; clone_size: .; v_call: TRBV9; cdr3_nt: TGTGCCAGCAGCGTAGGCAGGGATTCTGGGGCCAACGTCCTGACTTTC; cdr3_aa: CASSVGRDSGANVLTF
j_call: TRBJ1-3; d_call: TRBD1; clone_size: few; v_call: TRBV28; cdr3_nt: TGTGCCAGCACCGGGGACAGGGCCCGTCCTTGGTTT; cdr3_aa: CASTGDRARPWF
j_call: TRBJ2-7; d_call: .; clone_size: once; v_call: TRBV11-3; cdr3_nt: TGTGCCAGCAGCTACGACGACCGATTCTACGAGCAGTACTTC; cdr3_aa: CASSYDDRFYEQYF
j_call: TRBJ1-5; d_call: TRBD1; clone_size: .; v_call: TRBV28; cdr3_nt: TGTGCCAGCAGCCTCGTGATCCAGGACAGGGGGAAACAGCCCCAGCATTTT; cdr3_aa: CASSLVIQDRGKQPQHF
j_call: TRBJ1-3; d_call: .; clone_size: .; v_call: TRBV7-2; cdr3_nt: TGTGCCAGCAGCTTAACAAGAGATACTGGAAACACCATATATTTT; cdr3_aa: CASSLTRDTGNTIYF
j_call: TRBJ2-1; d_call: TRBD2; clone_size: .; v_call: TRBV5-4; cdr3_nt: TGTGCCAGCAGCATCGACCTAGCGGGGGGAATGAATGAGCAGTTCTTC; cdr3_aa: CASSIDLAGGMNEQFF
j_call: TRBJ2-7; d_call: .; clone_size: .; v_call: TRBV19; cdr3_nt: TGTGCCAGTAGTTTAATCTTAGGGGGTATACCCTACGAGCAGTACTTC; cdr3_aa: CASSLILGGIPYEQYF
j_call: TRBJ2-5; d_call: TRBD1; clone_size: .; v_call: TRBV15; cdr3_nt: TGTGCCACCAGCAGAGATGTGGGGGACAGCGGAGAGACCCAGTACTTC; cdr3_aa: CATSRDVGDSGETQYF
j_call: TRBJ2-5; d_call: .; clone_size: few; v_call: TRBV7-8; cdr3_nt: TGTGCCAGCAGCTCTAGGACAGCCAAACAAGAGACCCAGTACTTC; cdr3_aa: CASSSRTAKQETQYF
j_call: TRBJ2-5; d_call: .; clone_size: .; v_call: TRBV27; cdr3_nt: TGTGCCAGCAGGGGGATACAAGAGACCCAGTACTTC; cdr3_aa: CASRGIQETQYF
j_call: TRBJ2-5; d_call: .; clone_size: .; v_call: TRBV7-2; cdr3_nt: TGTGCCAGCAGCTCAAGCCTGGACGCCCGCCAGGGGACCCAGTACTTC; cdr3_aa: CASSSSLDARQGTQYF
j_call: TRBJ2-1; d_call: .; clone_size: few; v_call: TRBV2; cdr3_nt: TGTGCCAGCAGTCCCCGGGGGACTCGATACAATGAGCAGTTCTTC; cdr3_aa: CASSPRGTRYNEQFF
j_call: TRBJ2-6; d_call: .; clone_size: few; v_call: TRBV4-1; cdr3_nt: TGCGCCAGCAGCCAATACTTCTCTGGGGCCAACGTCCTGACTTTC; cdr3_aa: CASSQYFSGANVLTF